These T cell receptor beta chains were read from a single sample in a study of T cell responses to AZD1222 COVID-19 vaccine. Repertoires were generated with immunoSEQ multiplex PCR, while TCRdb's copy carries only in-frame clones and drops some. The top ten clones hold 6.5% to 9.5% of a sample with about 120,000 clones, 85% to 90% of them seen once. Sequences were derived from peripheral blood, sampled on day 0 of AZD1222 vaccination. Receptor source: an adult in good health. Each CDR3 is given without its conserved first and last residue. Fields, in order: D gene, V gene, CDR3 protein. The D gene is left open where the match is weak.

-	TRBV19	ASSPSFDSGTYEQY
TRBD2	TRBV5-1	ASSSLAGGLADTQY
-	TRBV19	ASSTPGRPLETNYGYT
-	TRBV18	ASSPGGHLPQH
TRBD1	TRBV6-4	ASSPDRGRYKAF
-	TRBV28	ASSLPLSYEQY
-	TRBV7-2	ASSSNPGLTYEQY
-	TRBV5-6	ASKPGGLGFTPLH
-	TRBV18	ASSPGDLSNQPQH
TRBD2	TRBV3-1/TRBV3-2	ASSPLRSLAGVPYEQY
TRBD1	TRBV5-5	ASSPGTGEGYNEQF
-	TRBV2	ASSARTSYNEQF
TRBD1	TRBV28	ASKTGGAGGGQPQH
TRBD1	TRBV7-2	ASSGQGAHEQY
TRBD1	TRBV10-3	ATRGVGQENQPQH
-	TRBV7-2	ASSLQGGNYGYT
-	TRBV3-1/TRBV3-2	ASSQEGVEKLF
-	TRBV3-1/TRBV3-2	ASSREGGRQGNYGYT
TRBD2	TRBV5-4	ASSSQLAGRETQY
TRBD1	TRBV18	ASSRDRGVTEAF
-	TRBV6-1	ASSEGGGYT
TRBD1	TRBV29-1	SVVGQGNTIY